The entry that follows covers one T cell receptor (beta chain) sequence. The method was immunoSEQ multiplex PCR; TCRdb's version includes in-frame clones alone and lacks a portion of them. The repertoire includes some 140,000 clones, about four fifths of them detected once, and roughly 29% sits in the top ten. The data stem from a study of blood T cell repertoires in COVID-19. Study-level information: The United States, Italy and Spain provided the acute and convalescent COVID-19 samples.

The CDR3 runs 14 residues. Per germline, CDR1 MNHEY and CDR2 SVGAGI. The ends lost 7 bases at V and 4 bases at J; junction bases unmatched: 4. The material sequenced was peripheral blood. The sequence derives from a woman aged 55-69 years with acute or convalescent COVID-19. This rearrangement joins TRBV6-5 to TRBJ1-6; TRBD1 agrees at 7 bases. CDR3 bases: TGTGCCAGCATAGGGACAGATTATAATTCACCCCTCCACTTT. Protein sequence: CASIGTDYNSPLHF.